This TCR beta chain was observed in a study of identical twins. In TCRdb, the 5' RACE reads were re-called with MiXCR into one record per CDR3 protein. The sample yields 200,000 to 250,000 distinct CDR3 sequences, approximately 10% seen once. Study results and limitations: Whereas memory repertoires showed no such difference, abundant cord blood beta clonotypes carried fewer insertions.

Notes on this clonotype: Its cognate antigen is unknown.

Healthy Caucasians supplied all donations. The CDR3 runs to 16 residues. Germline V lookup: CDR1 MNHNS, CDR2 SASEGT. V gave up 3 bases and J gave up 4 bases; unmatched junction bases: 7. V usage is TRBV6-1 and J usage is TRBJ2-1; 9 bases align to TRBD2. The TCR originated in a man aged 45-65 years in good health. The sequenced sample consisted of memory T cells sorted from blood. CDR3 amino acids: CASSEVSSGAYNEQFF. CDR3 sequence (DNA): TGTGCCAGCAGTGAGGTTTCTAGCGGGGCGTACAATGAGCAGTTCTTC.